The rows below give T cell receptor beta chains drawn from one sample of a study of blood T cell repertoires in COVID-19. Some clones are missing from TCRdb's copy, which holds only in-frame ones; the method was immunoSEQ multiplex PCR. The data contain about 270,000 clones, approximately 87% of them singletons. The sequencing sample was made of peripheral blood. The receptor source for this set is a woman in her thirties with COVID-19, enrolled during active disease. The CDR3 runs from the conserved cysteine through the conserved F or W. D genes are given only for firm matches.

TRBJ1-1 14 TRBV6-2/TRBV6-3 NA CASRPKQGGREAFF
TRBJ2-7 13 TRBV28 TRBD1 CASSQGVSYEQYF
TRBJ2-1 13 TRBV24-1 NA CATSAGVYNEQFF
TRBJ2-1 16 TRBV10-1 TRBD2 CASAPSGEGHLNEQFF
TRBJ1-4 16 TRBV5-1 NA CASSRGARKYNEKLFF
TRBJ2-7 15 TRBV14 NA CASSQGGTSYSEQYF
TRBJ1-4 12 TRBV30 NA CASANGGEKLFF
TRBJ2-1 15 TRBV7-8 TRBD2 CASSLGLAVYNEQFF
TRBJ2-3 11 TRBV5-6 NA CASSVRDTQYF
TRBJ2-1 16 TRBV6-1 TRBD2 CASSEYGTSGVNEQFF